One and the same sample provided the 11 T cell receptor beta chains below, sequenced in a study of breast tumors, draining lymph nodes, adjacent tissues. Breast cancer patients provided tissue from their axillary draining lymph nodes. TCRdb re-analysed the multiplex PCR reads in MiXCR, keeping a single row per CDR3 protein. Among under 350,000 distinct CDR3 sequences listed, under 35% were seen once. Material for sequencing was axillary lymph node tissue. The origin of the receptors is a female donor with breast cancer. Some clones in this sample may be carry-over from other donors' samples.

V is TRBV30 and J is TRBJ1-4; 7 bases agree with TRBD1. In germline, CDR1 is GTSNPN, CDR2 SVGIG (reference sequence). V was clipped by 4 bases and J by 2 bases; unmatched bases: 13. This CDR3 region has 17 residues. CDR3 protein: CAWTSVAGGFTNEKLFF. The DNA of the CDR3 is TGTGCCTGGACCTCCGTGGCAGGGGGTTTTACTAATGAAAAACTGTTTTTT.

This clonotype has ten or more counts. The chain recombines TRBV7-2 with TRBJ1-4; D is possibly TRBD1 (5 bases). Germline CDR1 and CDR2: SGHTA and FQGNSA. V was pared by 0 bases and J by 7 bases, with 15 bases between. The length of the CDR3 is 16 residues. Written as DNA, the CDR3 is TGTGCCAGCAGCTTAGCTGATCAGGGCCTTGGTGAAAAACTGTTTTTT. Translated: CASSLADQGLGEKLFF.

This sequence joins TRBV4-1 and TRBJ2-7; 8 positions agree with TRBD1. CDR1 and CDR2 (germline): MGHRA, YSYEKL. J gave up 0 bases and V 4 bases, and 11 bases lay outside the gene matches. CDR3 size: 17 residues. As DNA, the CDR3 is TGCGCCAGCAGCCCTCCCGCTCGGACAGGGTACTCCTACGAGCAGTACTTC. Translated, it gives CASSPPARTGYSYEQYF.

As concerns this clonotype: This may be a read error: a much more frequent sequence differs by one nucleotide. The chain uses TRBV6-4 and TRBJ2-2; TRBD2 matches 8 bases. Germline CDR1 reads MRHNA; CDR2 reads SNTAGT. The length of the CDR3 is 16 residues. CDR3 DNA: TGTGCCAACAGTGTCACTAGCGGCAGCACACCCGGGGAGCTGTTTTTT. Residues: CANSVTSGSTPGELFF.

This clonotype was detected ten times or more. The chain combines TRBV20-1 with TRBJ1-2; D is uncertain. The CDR3 is 12 residues long. CDR1 and CDR2 from the germline V gene are DFQATT and SNEGSKA (reference sequence). The V and J ends lost 2 bases and 6 bases respectively, with 10 bases between them. In DNA form, the CDR3 reads TGCAGTGCTAGACCCGGGATTGATGGCTACACCTTC. Encoded protein: CSARPGIDGYTF.

The chain uses TRBV28 and TRBJ1-5; D is possibly TRBD1 (5 bases). The V end was cut by 5 bases, the J end by 1 base, with 12 bases between. The CDR3 is made up of 15 amino acids. CDR1 is MDHEN and CDR2 is SYDVKM in the germline V gene. The CDR3 is CASSIVGGSNQPQHF. The CDR3 DNA reads as TGTGCCAGCAGTATCGTTGGGGGGAGCAATCAGCCCCAGCATTTT. The whole variable domain, filled in from reference TRBV28 and TRBJ1-5, reads DVKVTQSSRYLVKRTGEKVFLECVQDMDHENMFWYRQDPGLGLRLIYFSYDVKMKEKGDIPEGYSVSREKKERFSLILESASTNQTSMYLCASSIVGGSNQPQHFGDGTRLSIL.

This clonotype has a count of ten or more. The chain combines TRBV20-1 with TRBJ2-5, with TRBD1 identical over 10 bases. The CDR3 has 16 residues. From germline, CDR1 is DFQATT and CDR2 SNEGSKA (reference sequence). After removal of 3 bases from V and 5 bases from J, the junction contained 12 bases not matched to a gene. The CDR3 loop is CSARYPDRGKGETQYF. The CDR3 DNA reads as TGCAGTGCTAGGTATCCGGACAGGGGGAAGGGGGAGACCCAGTACTTC.

Worth noting for this clonotype: This sequence may be a read error, since a much larger clone differs from it by one base. The V and J genes are TRBV30 and TRBJ2-5, with D hard to call. Germline V CDR1 and CDR2: GTSNPN, SVGIG (reference sequence). The CDR3 runs to 13 residues. The CDR3 region is CAWSRQYQEAQYF. The CDR3, as DNA: TGTGCCTGGAGTCGGCAGTACCAAGAGGCCCAGTACTTC. Full variable domain (rest looked up from reference TRBV30 and TRBJ2-5): SQTIHQWPATLVQPVGSPLSLECTVEGTSNPNLYWYRQAAGRGLQLLFYSVGIGQISSEVPQNLSASRPQDRQFILSSKKLLLSDSGFYLCAWSRQYQEAQYFGPGTRLLVL.

This clonotype was seen at least ten times. CDR3 DNA sequence: TGTGCCAGTAGTATAGTAGGGGAGGTGAATGAGCAGTTCTTC. It translates to CASSIVGEVNEQFF. V usage is TRBV19 and J usage is TRBJ2-1; D perhaps matches TRBD2 (6 bases). Per the germline V gene, CDR1 is LNHDA and CDR2 is SQIVND (reference sequence). V was clipped by 1 base and J by 7 bases, with 11 bases between them. The CDR3 consists of 14 residues.

In this sample, this clonotype turned up many times. This chain connects TRBV10-1 to TRBJ1-3; a possible D gene is TRBD1 (5 bases). This CDR3 has 18 residues. Germline CDR1 reads WNHNN; CDR2 reads SYGVQD (reference sequence). V gave up 6 bases and J gave up 4 bases, with 25 bases separating them. The CDR3 loop reads CASSPHARSPTDGNTIYF. As DNA, the CDR3 is TGCGCCAGCAGCCCCCATGCCCGGTCGCCGACAGACGGAAACACCATATATTTT.

This clonotype was counted many times. The V and J genes are TRBV5-1 and TRBJ1-4; D unclear. Trimming took 0 bases from V and 8 from J, leaving 11 bases between them. Germline assignment: CDR1 SGHRS and CDR2 YFSETQ. The CDR3 sequence is 14 residues long. CDR3 protein: CASSLGTPGEKLFF. The CDR3 region has the DNA TGCGCCAGCAGCTTGGGGACCCCGGGGGAAAAACTGTTTTTT.